The 14 T cell receptor beta chains presented below share a single source sample, sequenced in a study of blood T cell repertoires in COVID-19. The table came from immunoSEQ multiplex PCR; TCRdb's copy has only in-frame clones and leaves some out. The data contain 65,000 to 100,000 clones, around 90% of them singletons. The sequencing sample was made of peripheral blood. The receptors shown here come from a woman older than 75 with acute or convalescent COVID-19.

This sequence joins TRBV6-6 and TRBJ2-1; D gene ambiguous. Trimming cost V 1 base and J 10 bases, with 11 bases left between them. Germline values: CDR1 MNHNY, CDR2 SVGAGI (reference sequence). The CDR3 covers 13 residues. CDR3 region: CASSYYSSDEQFF. The CDR3 DNA sequence: TGTGCCAGCAGTTACTATTCTAGTGACGAGCAGTTCTTC.

The V and J genes are TRBV11-2 and TRBJ1-2; 10 nucleotides align to TRBD1. The CDR3 spans 16 residues. The trim removed 5 bases at V and 1 base at J, leaving 7 bases unmatched. The germline CDR1 and CDR2 sequences are SGHAT and FQNNGV. The CDR3 reads CASSQTRTGGNYGYTF. The CDR3 DNA follows: TGTGCCAGCAGCCAAACCAGGACAGGGGGTAACTATGGCTACACCTTC.

For the CDR3, the DNA is TGTGCCAGCAGCCACGCTACAGGGGGCCTTAATTCACCCCTCCACTTT. Protein: CASSHATGGLNSPLHF. The chain joins TRBV14 to TRBJ1-6; 9 bases match TRBD1. Unmatched junction bases numbered 6, after V lost 3 bases and J lost 6 bases. The CDR3 spans 16 residues. Germline CDR1 is SGHDN and CDR2 is FVKESK. The entire variable domain, with the rest obtained from reference TRBV14 and TRBJ1-6, is as follows: EAGVTQFPSHSVIEKGQTVTLRCDPISGHDNLYWYRRVMGKEIKFLLHFVKESKQDESGMPNNRFLAERTGGTYSTLKVQPAELEDSGVYFCASSHATGGLNSPLHFGNGTRLTVT.

This chain uses TRBV29-1 with TRBJ2-7; D is unresolved. Germline V gives CDR1 SQVTM, CDR2 ANQGSEA. There are 11 residues in the CDR3. Trimming left V 4 bases short and J 5 bases short, with 9 bases between. CDR3 residues: CSVGKEHEQYF. The CDR3 coding sequence is TGCAGCGTTGGGAAGGAGCACGAGCAGTACTTC.

This clone was seen more than once but under ten times. V and J are TRBV5-4 and TRBJ2-5; 9 nucleotides agree with TRBD2. The CDR3 runs 16 residues. The germline gives CDR1 SGHNT, CDR2 YYREEE (reference sequence). Trimming at V came to 4 bases and at J to 1 base, leaving 8 bases not matched to a gene. CDR3 in DNA: TGTGCCAGCAGCCCTCGACTAGCGGAGAGCCAAGAGACCCAGTACTTC. It encodes CASSPRLAESQETQYF.

The gene calls are TRBV5-4 and TRBJ1-2, with a possible D match to TRBD1 (5 bases). Germline V gene lookup returns CDR1 SGHNT and CDR2 YYREEE (reference sequence). Trimming left V 1 base short and J 3 bases short, with 13 bases between. This CDR3 contains 15 residues. The CDR3 loop is CASSLRTGHHYGYTF. The CDR3 DNA sequence: TGTGCCAGCAGCTTGCGAACAGGACATCACTATGGCTACACCTTC.

V gene TRBV2 combines with J gene TRBJ1-4; the D gene is possibly TRBD1 (5 bases). The CDR3 is 14 residues long. CDR1 SNHLY and CDR2 FYNNEI come from the germline V gene. The V and J ends lost 6 bases and 4 bases respectively, with 12 bases between them. The CDR3 nucleotides read TGTGCCAGCAGCCCGGGACTGCATAATGAAAAACTGTTTTTT. Translation: CASSPGLHNEKLFF.

This sequence joins TRBV2 and TRBJ1-1, with 7 bases matching TRBD1. The germline V gene has CDR1 SNHLY and CDR2 FYNNEI. This CDR3 is built from 14 residues. The trim removed 11 bases at V and 2 bases at J, leaving 11 bases unmatched. The CDR3 is CAAYYGQVNTEAFF. The CDR3 coding sequence is TGTGCCGCCTACTACGGACAGGTAAACACTGAAGCTTTCTTT. The full variable domain, rest sourced from reference TRBV2 and TRBJ1-1, is EPEVTQTPSHQVTQMGQEVILRCVPISNHLYFYWYRQILGQKVEFLVSFYNNEISEKSEIFDDQFSVERPDGSNFTLKIRSTKLEDSAMYFCAAYYGQVNTEAFFGQGTRLTVV.

V usage is TRBV9 and J usage is TRBJ2-7; the D gene is possibly TRBD2 (6 bases). Germline lookup yields CDR1 SGDLS and CDR2 YYNGEE. The germline V and J ends were trimmed by 3 bases and 0 bases, with 13 bases remaining between them. This CDR3 is 15 amino acids long. This CDR3 reads CASSEGGKSSYEQYF. The CDR3 DNA is TGTGCCAGCAGCGAAGGCGGGAAGAGCTCCTACGAGCAGTACTTC.

J is TRBJ2-2 and V is TRBV9, with 8 nucleotides matching TRBD2. The germline V gene has CDR1 SGDLS and CDR2 YYNGEE. The ends lost 4 bases at V and 0 bases at J; junction bases unmatched: 5. CDR3 length equals 16 residues. The CDR3 DNA reads as TGTGCCAGCAGCCCACGGGGGGGGCCGAACACCGGGGAGCTGTTTTTT. Residues: CASSPRGGPNTGELFF.

This clone was counted a few times. The genes are TRBV7-2 and TRBJ2-5; TRBD2 is a possible D gene (7 bases). Germline V gene lookup returns CDR1 SGHTA and CDR2 FQGNSA. Trimming pared 4 bases from V and 5 bases from J, leaving 11 bases between. The CDR3 spans 13 residues. CDR3 in amino acids: CASSSEGGETQYF. As DNA, the CDR3 is TGTGCCAGCAGCTCCGAGGGGGGGGAGACCCAGTACTTC.

This chain uses TRBV7-2 with TRBJ1-2; D is undetermined. The CDR3 has 16 amino acids. Germline CDR1 reads SGHTA; CDR2 reads FQGNSA. Trimming shortened V by 1 base and J by 4 bases, and 16 bases separated the two germline ends. The CDR3 here is CASSLGNRERSYGYTF. CDR3 bases: TGTGCCAGCAGCTTAGGGAACAGAGAAAGGTCCTATGGCTACACCTTC.

This rearrangement joins TRBV19 to TRBJ1-2; TRBD1 matches 7 bases. Germline V gene data show CDR1 as LNHDA and CDR2 as SQIVND (reference sequence). The CDR3 length is 17 residues. J lost 0 bases, V lost 6 bases, and 13 bases had no gene match. The CDR3 protein is CASRAIKGQNSNYGYTF. The DNA for the CDR3 is TGTGCCAGTAGGGCCATTAAGGGACAGAACTCTAACTATGGCTACACCTTC.

This clone was seen more than once but under ten times. The chain is built from TRBV5-1 and TRBJ2-7; 10 nucleotides agree with TRBD1. This CDR3 is 17 amino acids long. Germline assignment: CDR1 SGHRS and CDR2 YFSETQ. Trimming took 0 bases from V and 5 from J; bases not matched to a gene: 11. The DNA for the CDR3 is TGCGCCAGCAGCTTGGTGGGGGGGACAGGGGACCGGAACGAGCAGTACTTC. Amino acid sequence: CASSLVGGTGDRNEQYF.